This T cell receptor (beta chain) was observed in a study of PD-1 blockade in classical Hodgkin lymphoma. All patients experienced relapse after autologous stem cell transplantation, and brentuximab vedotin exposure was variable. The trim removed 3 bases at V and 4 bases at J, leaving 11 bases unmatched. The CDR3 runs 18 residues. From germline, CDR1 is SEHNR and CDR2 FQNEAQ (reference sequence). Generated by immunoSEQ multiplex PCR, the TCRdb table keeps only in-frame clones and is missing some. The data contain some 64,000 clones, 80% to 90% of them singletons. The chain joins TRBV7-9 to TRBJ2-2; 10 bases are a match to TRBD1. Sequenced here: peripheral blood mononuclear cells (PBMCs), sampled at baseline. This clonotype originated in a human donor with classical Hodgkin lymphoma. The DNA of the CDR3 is TGTGCCAGCAGCTTTCGTCACGGGGACAGGGGTTTCACCGGGGAGCTGTTTTTT. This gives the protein CASSFRHGDRGFTGELFF.